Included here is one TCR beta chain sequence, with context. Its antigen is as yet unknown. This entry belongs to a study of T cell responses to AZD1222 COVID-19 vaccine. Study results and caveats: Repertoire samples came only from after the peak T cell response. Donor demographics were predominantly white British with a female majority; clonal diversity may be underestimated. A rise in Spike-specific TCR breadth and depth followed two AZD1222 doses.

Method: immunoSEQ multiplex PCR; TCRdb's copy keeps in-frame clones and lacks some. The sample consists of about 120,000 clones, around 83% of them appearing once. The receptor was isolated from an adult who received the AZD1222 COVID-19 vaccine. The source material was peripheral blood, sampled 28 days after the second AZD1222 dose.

The CDR3 DNA reads as TGTGCCAGCACTCCCACCCTTTACAATGAGCAGTTCTTC. The encoded protein is CASTPTLYNEQFF. The chain has TRBV6-5 and TRBJ2-1; D ambiguous. The CDR3 loop spans 13 amino acids. The germline gives CDR1 MNHEY, CDR2 SVGAGI. V lost 7 bases to trimming and J lost 4 bases, with 11 bases between them.